The TCR beta chain under discussion was sequenced for a study of naive and memory T cell subsets. Four PCR rounds used nested alpha and beta constant region primers plus the SP2 primer. For blood and skin samples, reverse transcription used TCR alpha and beta constant primers. From the 5' RACE reads, TCRdb called clonotypes with MiXCR, one entry per CDR3 protein. The repertoire holds roughly 62,000 distinct CDR3 sequences, with approximately 6.6% as singletons. TCR cDNA received a 3' ligated oligonucleotide that carried a UMI. Unsorted total RNA, roughly 1 to 1,100 ng, was DNase treated before reverse transcription. This clonotype occurred many times. The sequence came from a male donor in good health.

CDR3 DNA sequence: TGCAGCGTTGAACCTCCCCCTAGCGGGAGTCCCCAGGAGACCCAGTACTTC. Its translation is CSVEPPPSGSPQETQYF. J is TRBJ2-5 and V is TRBV29-1; 10 bases line up with TRBD2. Germline V CDR1 and CDR2: SQVTM, ANQGSEA. CDR3 length: 17 amino acids. Germline trimming cut 2 bases from V and 5 bases from J; bases unmatched to any gene: 14.